What follows are 3 T cell receptor beta chains derived from one specimen sequenced in a study of T cells in Graves' hyperthyroidism and ophthalmopathy (dated by TCRdb to the late 2010s). Library generation was performed with multiplex PCR. Instrument on record: Illumina HiSeq 2000. Amplification of TCR beta CDR3 regions was carried out from RNA transcripts. For the first round of RT-PCR on the TCR CDR3, the HTBI primer set was used together with the Qiagen OneStep RT-PCR kit. TCRdb handled the public reads itself, with Q25 trimming in fastp and clone calling in MiXCR, and kept productive beta chains. Duplicate CDR3 protein sequences are folded into a single record with the most common DNA and genes. The sample records about 640,000 distinct CDR3 sequences, about 45% of which are singletons. Clones ranked in the top ten supply less than 9.5% of the sample. The sample consisted of peripheral blood or thyroid tissue (not recorded which). The receptors derive from an adult man with Graves' disease, either hyperthyroidism or ophthalmopathy (not recorded which).

The V call is TRBV20-1, the J call TRBJ1-2; D is unresolved. The ends were cut back, 3 bases at V and 1 base at J, with 9 bases in the middle. Germline CDR1 reads DFQATT; CDR2 reads SNEGSKA (reference sequence). CDR3 length equals 13 residues. CDR3 loop: CSASSGVNYGYTF. The CDR3 region has the DNA TGCAGTGCTAGTTCCGGGGTTAACTATGGCTACACCTTC.

The V call is TRBV5-1, the J call TRBJ1-2; 11 nucleotides match TRBD1. The J segment lost 5 bases and the V segment lost 7 bases, leaving 7 bases of the junction unmatched. Germline V lookup: CDR1 SGHRS, CDR2 YFSETQ. CDR3 length: 14 residues. Here the CDR3 reads CASGPGQGGYGYTF. In nucleotides, the CDR3 is TGCGCCAGCGGCCCGGGACAGGGGGGTTATGGCTACACCTTC.

This clonotype was seen many times. V gene TRBV2 combines with J gene TRBJ1-1; D is unresolved. Germline V lookup: CDR1 SNHLY, CDR2 FYNNEI. The CDR3 contains 14 residues. With 5 bases removed from V and 0 bases from J, the gap between germline ends came to 10 bases. The CDR3 reads CASSPSGMNTEAFF. The CDR3 DNA is TGTGCCAGCAGTCCCTCCGGGATGAACACTGAAGCTTTCTTT.